The 13 T cell receptor beta chains below all came from one sample that was sequenced in a study of beta chain features in type 1 diabetes (dated by TCRdb to 2017 to 2018). To prepare the library, the immunoSEQ multiplex PCR assay was applied. All of the isolated RNA was reverse transcribed with the High Capacity cDNA Reverse Transcription Kit, so expressed TCRB transcripts were sequenced. Held by TCRdb, this immuneACCESS table contains in-frame sequences only and omits some clones. Under half of the omission traces to an unresolved V gene where checked; the cause of the rest is unknown. The sample has a few hundred thousand clones on record, about 16% of them singletons. The top ten clones comprise approximately 0.019% of the sample. Sequencing was performed on naive CD4+ T cells from blood. The sample's cell subset or site label is to be understood as: true naive CD4+ T cells. The receptor source for this set is a young woman in good health.

The chain uses TRBV7-2 and TRBJ1-5; 8 nucleotides match TRBD1. In germline, CDR1 is SGHTA, CDR2 FQGNSA. The CDR3 consists of 15 residues. Losses at the gene ends were 1 base for V and 7 bases for J; bases not matched to a gene: 6. CDR3 coding DNA: TGTGCCAGCAGCTTAGGGACAGGGATTAAACAGCCCCAGCATTTT. Its protein product is CASSLGTGIKQPQHF.

The chain joins TRBV20-1 to TRBJ1-1; no definite D call. The CDR3 has 10 residues. The V gene's germline CDR1 is DFQATT and CDR2 SNEGSKA (reference sequence). V was pared by 5 bases and J by 4 bases, with 5 bases between. Here the CDR3 DNA reads TGCAGTGCTGAGGCCACTGAAGCTTTCTTT. Residues: CSAEATEAFF.

This chain joins TRBV7-8 and TRBJ1-4; 8 nucleotides agree with TRBD1. The CDR3 extends over 14 amino acids. Germline-derived CDR1 and CDR2 are SGHVS and FQNEAQ. J was trimmed by 10 bases and V by 4 bases; bases with no gene match: 8. CDR3 sequence reads: CASSYDRGSVKLFF. CDR3 DNA sequence: TGTGCCAGCAGCTATGACAGGGGTTCAGTAAAACTGTTTTTT.

This clone was observed a handful of times. The chain recombines TRBV15 with TRBJ2-3; a possible D gene is TRBD2 (5 bases). V lost 3 bases and J 9 bases, leaving 10 bases between the germline ends. This CDR3 spans 12 amino acids. CDR1 is LNHNV, CDR2 YYDKDF, per germline (reference sequence). The CDR3: CATSRDRETQYF. Here the CDR3 DNA reads TGTGCCACCAGCAGGGACCGGGAAACGCAGTATTTT.

In its sample, this clone was seen a few times. This rearrangement joins TRBV30 to TRBJ1-1, with D perhaps matching TRBD1 (5 bases). From germline, CDR1 is GTSNPN and CDR2 SVGIG (reference sequence). The CDR3 covers 12 residues. Trimming removed 7 bases at V and 0 bases at J, with 9 bases between. The CDR3 spells CAFRQMNTEAFF. CDR3 nucleotide sequence: TGTGCCTTTCGACAGATGAACACTGAAGCTTTCTTT.

A few counts support this clone. The rearrangement links TRBV9 to TRBJ1-4, with D uncertain. In germline, CDR1 is SGDLS, CDR2 YYNGEE. The CDR3 sequence is 15 residues long. V lost 4 bases, J lost 6 bases, and 16 bases lay in between. CDR3 residues: CASSPDSIGYEKLFF. Written as DNA, the CDR3 is TGTGCCAGCAGCCCCGACTCGATAGGATATGAAAAACTGTTTTTT.

The chain links TRBV10-3 to TRBJ2-1, with 13 bases fitting TRBD2. CDR3 size: 16 residues. Germline V lookup: CDR1 ENHRY, CDR2 SYGVKD. V shed 5 bases, J shed 6 bases, and the junction held 7 bases outside the gene matches. The CDR3: CAISSPGLAGFNEQFF. CDR3 coding DNA: TGTGCCATCAGTTCTCCGGGACTAGCGGGGTTCAATGAGCAGTTCTTC.

This clone showed up just a few times. The sample has other DNA sequences that encode this CDR3 too. This chain links TRBV30 with TRBJ2-1; 7 bases agree with TRBD2. The CDR3 totals 14 residues. CDR1 and CDR2 from the germline V gene are GTSNPN and SVGIG (reference sequence). After removal of 0 bases from V and 5 bases from J, the junction contained 4 bases not matched to a gene. The CDR3, as DNA: TGTGCCTGGAGTGTGGGAGGGAGTAACAATGAGCAGTTCTTC. Protein sequence: CAWSVGGSNNEQFF.

This clone was counted only a few times. The chain links TRBV7-6 to TRBJ2-1; 15 bases align to TRBD2. CDR1 and CDR2 (germline): SGHVS, FNYEAQ. Losses at the gene ends were 5 bases for V and 10 bases for J; bases not matched to a gene: 15. This CDR3 comprises 18 residues. The CDR3 coding sequence is TGTGCCAGCAGCCGCGGGACTAGCGGGAGGCGGGTTGGGAACGAGCAGTTCTTC. It specifies CASSRGTSGRRVGNEQFF. Full variable domain (rest looked up from reference TRBV7-6 and TRBJ2-1): GAGVSQSPRYKVTKRGQDVALRCDPISGHVSLYWYRQALGQGPEFLTYFNYEAQQDKSGLPNDRFSAERPEGSISTLTIQRTEQRDSAMYRCASSRGTSGRRVGNEQFFGPGTRLTVL.

The chain recombines TRBV27 with TRBJ2-1; 8 nucleotides match TRBD2. Trimming cost V 5 bases and J 6 bases; bases outside gene matches: 3. CDR3 length: 13 residues. Germline values: CDR1 MNHEY, CDR2 SMNVEV (reference sequence). CDR3 residues: CASSRTSFNEQFF. As DNA, the CDR3 is TGTGCCAGCAGTCGGACTAGCTTCAATGAGCAGTTCTTC.

This clone was detected only a few times. The gene calls are TRBV6-5 and TRBJ1-1, with TRBD1 as a possible D gene (6 bases). In germline, CDR1 is MNHEY, CDR2 SVGAGI. The V gene lost 0 bases and the J gene lost 3 bases, with 14 bases spanning the gap. The CDR3 runs 16 residues. CDR3 nucleotide sequence: TGTGCCAGCAGTTACTCAACAGGGCGAATCGACACTGAAGCTTTCTTT. Amino acid sequence: CASSYSTGRIDTEAFF.

In its sample, this clone was seen a few times. V and J are TRBV13 and TRBJ2-1; tentative D call: TRBD1 (5 bases). The V gene lost 3 bases and the J gene lost 0 bases, with 12 bases spanning the gap. Germline CDR1 is PRHDT and CDR2 is FYEKMQ (reference sequence). There are 16 residues in the CDR3. CDR3 in amino acids: CASSLGRINSYNEQFF. CDR3 nucleotide sequence: TGTGCCAGCAGCTTGGGGCGGATAAACTCCTACAATGAGCAGTTCTTC.

This clone was found a few times. The chain combines TRBV13 with TRBJ1-2; no clear D. Trimming stripped 2 bases from V and 3 bases from J, with 4 bases between. This CDR3 has 12 amino acids. CDR1 is PRHDT and CDR2 is FYEKMQ in the germline V gene (reference sequence). CDR3 DNA sequence: TGTGCCAGCAGCTTAACAGACTATGGCTACACCTTC. Translated: CASSLTDYGYTF.